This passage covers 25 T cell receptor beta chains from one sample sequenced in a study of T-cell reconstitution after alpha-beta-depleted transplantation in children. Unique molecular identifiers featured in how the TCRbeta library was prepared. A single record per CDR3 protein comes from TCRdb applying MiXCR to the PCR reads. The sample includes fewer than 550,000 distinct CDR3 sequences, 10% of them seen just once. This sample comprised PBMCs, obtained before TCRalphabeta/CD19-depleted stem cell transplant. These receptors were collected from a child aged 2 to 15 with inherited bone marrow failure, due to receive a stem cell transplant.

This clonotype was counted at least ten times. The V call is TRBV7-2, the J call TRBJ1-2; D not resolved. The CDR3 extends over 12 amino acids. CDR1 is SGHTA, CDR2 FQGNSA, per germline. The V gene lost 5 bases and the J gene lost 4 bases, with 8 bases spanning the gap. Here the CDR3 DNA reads TGTGCCAGCAGCCGGTACGGCTATGGCTACACCTTC. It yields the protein CASSRYGYGYTF.

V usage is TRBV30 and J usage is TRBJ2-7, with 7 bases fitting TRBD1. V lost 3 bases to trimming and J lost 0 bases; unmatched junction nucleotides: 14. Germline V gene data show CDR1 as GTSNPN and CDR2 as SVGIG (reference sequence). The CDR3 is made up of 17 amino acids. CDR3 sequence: CAWRPISPRQGSYEQYF. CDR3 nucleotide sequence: TGTGCCTGGAGGCCGATATCCCCCCGACAGGGCTCCTACGAGCAGTACTTC.

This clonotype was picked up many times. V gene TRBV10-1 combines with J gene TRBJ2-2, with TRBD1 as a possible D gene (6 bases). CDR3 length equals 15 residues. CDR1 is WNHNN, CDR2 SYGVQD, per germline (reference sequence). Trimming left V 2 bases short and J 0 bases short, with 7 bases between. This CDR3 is CASSENRANTGELFF. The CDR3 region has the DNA TGCGCCAGCAGTGAGAACAGGGCGAACACCGGGGAGCTGTTTTTT.

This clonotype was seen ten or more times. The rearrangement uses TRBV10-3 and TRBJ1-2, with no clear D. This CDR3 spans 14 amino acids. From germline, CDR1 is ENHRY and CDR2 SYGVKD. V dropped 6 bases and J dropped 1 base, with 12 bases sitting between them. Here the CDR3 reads CAISPGEDNYGYTF. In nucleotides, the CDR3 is TGTGCCATCAGCCCTGGGGAGGATAACTATGGCTACACCTTC.

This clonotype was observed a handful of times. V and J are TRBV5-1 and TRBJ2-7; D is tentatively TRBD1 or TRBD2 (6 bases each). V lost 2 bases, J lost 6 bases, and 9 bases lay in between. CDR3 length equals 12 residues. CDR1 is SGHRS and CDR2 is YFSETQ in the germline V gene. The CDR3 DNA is TGCGCCAGCAGCTTTTGGGGGGCCGAGCAGTACTTC. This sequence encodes CASSFWGAEQYF. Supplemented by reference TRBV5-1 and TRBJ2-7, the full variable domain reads KAGVTQTPRYLIKTRGQQVTLSCSPISGHRSVSWYQQTPGQGLQFLFEYFSETQRNKGNFPGRFSGRQFSNSRSEMNVSTLELGDSALYLCASSFWGAEQYFGPGTRLTVT.

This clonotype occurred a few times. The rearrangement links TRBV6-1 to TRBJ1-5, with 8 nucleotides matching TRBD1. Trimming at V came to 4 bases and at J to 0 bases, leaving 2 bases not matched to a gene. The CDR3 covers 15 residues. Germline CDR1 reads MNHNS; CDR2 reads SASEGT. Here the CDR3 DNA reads TGTGCCAGCAGTGCCGACAGGGGTAGCAATCAGCCCCAGCATTTT. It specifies CASSADRGSNQPQHF.

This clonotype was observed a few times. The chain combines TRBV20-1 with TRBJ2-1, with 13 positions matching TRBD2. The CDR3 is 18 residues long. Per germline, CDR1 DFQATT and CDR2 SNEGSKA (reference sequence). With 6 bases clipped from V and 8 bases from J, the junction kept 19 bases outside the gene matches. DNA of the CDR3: TGCAGTGCCAATACCCCGGGACTAGCGGGAAGTTTCGGGGATGAGCAGTTCTTC. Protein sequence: CSANTPGLAGSFGDEQFF.

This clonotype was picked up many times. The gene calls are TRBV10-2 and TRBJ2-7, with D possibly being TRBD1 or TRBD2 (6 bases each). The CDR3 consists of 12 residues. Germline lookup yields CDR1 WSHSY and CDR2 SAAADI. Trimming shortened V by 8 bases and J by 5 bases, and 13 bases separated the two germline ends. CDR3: CASLGGDNEQYF. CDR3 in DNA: TGCGCCAGCCTCGGAGGGGACAACGAGCAGTACTTC.

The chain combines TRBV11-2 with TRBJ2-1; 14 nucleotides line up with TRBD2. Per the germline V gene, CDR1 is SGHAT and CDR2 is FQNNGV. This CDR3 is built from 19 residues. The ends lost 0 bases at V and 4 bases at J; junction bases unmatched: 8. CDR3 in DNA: TGTGCCAGCAGCTTAGAGAGTAGGACTAGCGGGAGGCGTTACAATGAGCAGTTCTTC. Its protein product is CASSLESRTSGRRYNEQFF.

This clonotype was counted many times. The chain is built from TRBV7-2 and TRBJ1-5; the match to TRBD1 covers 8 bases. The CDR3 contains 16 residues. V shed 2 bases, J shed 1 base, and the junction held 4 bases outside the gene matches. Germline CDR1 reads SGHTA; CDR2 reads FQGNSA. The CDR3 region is CASSLSDRVSNQPQHF. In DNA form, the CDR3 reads TGTGCCAGCAGCTTATCGGACAGGGTAAGCAATCAGCCCCAGCATTTT.

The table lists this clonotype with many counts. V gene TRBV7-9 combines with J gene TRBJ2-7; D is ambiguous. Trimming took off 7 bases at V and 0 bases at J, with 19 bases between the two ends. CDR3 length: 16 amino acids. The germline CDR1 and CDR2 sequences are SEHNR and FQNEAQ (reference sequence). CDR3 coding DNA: TGTGCCAGCACCCCGGACGTTACATACGCCTCCTACGAGCAGTACTTC. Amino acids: CASTPDVTYASYEQYF. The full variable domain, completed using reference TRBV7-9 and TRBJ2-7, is DTGVSQNPRHKITKRGQNVTFRCDPISEHNRLYWYRQTLGQGPEFLTYFQNEAQLEKSRLLSDRFSAERPKGSFSTLEIQRTEQGDSAMYLCASTPDVTYASYEQYFGPGTRLTVT.

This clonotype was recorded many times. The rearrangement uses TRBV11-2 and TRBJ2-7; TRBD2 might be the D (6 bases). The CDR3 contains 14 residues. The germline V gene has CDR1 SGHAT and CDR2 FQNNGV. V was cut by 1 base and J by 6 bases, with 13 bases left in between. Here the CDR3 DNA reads TGTGCCAGCAGCTTAGGGGCCCCGGAGGGCGAGCAGTACTTC. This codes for CASSLGAPEGEQYF.

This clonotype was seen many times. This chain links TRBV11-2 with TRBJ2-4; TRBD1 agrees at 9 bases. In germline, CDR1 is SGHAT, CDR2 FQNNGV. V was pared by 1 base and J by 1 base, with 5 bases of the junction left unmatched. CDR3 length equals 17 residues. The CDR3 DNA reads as TGTGCCAGCAGCTTAGGCGTCGGGACAGGGGCCAAAAACATTCAGTACTTC. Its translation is CASSLGVGTGAKNIQYF.

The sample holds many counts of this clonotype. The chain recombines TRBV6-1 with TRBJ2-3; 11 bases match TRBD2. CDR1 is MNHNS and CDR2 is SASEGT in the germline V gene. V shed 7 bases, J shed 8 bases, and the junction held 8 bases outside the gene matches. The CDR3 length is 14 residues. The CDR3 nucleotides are TGTGCCAGCACCCTAGCGGGAGGCGACGGTACGCAGTATTTT. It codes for CASTLAGGDGTQYF.

The CDR3 loop reads CASSHRGNAGNTIYF. In DNA form, the CDR3 reads TGTGCCAGCAGTCACAGGGGAAACGCTGGAAACACCATATATTTT. V gene TRBV28 combines with J gene TRBJ1-3, with 7 positions matching TRBD1. J gave up 2 bases and V 5 bases, and 6 bases lay outside the gene matches. Germline V gives CDR1 MDHEN, CDR2 SYDVKM. The CDR3 has 15 residues.

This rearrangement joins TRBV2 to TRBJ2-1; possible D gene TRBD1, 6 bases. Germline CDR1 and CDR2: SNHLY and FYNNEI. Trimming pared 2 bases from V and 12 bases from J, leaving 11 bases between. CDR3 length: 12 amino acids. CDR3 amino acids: CASSELGARQFF. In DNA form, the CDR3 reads TGTGCCAGCAGTGAATTGGGGGCCCGGCAGTTCTTC.

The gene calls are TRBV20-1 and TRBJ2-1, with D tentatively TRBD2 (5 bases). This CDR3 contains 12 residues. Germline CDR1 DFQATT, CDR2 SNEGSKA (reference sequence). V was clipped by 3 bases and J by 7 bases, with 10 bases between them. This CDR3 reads CSASGMANEQFF. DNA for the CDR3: TGCAGTGCTAGCGGGATGGCGAATGAGCAGTTCTTC.

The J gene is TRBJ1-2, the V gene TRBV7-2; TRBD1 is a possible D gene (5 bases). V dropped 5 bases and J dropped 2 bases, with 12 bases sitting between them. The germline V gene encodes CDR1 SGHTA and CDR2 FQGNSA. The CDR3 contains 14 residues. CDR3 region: CASSRDSKNYGYTF. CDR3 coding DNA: TGTGCCAGCAGCCGAGACAGCAAGAACTATGGCTACACCTTC.

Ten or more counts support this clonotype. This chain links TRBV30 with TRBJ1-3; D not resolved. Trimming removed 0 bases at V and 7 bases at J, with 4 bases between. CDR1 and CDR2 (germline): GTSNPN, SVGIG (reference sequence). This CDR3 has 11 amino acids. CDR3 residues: CAWSVRNTIYF. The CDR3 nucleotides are TGTGCCTGGAGTGTACGGAACACCATATATTTT.

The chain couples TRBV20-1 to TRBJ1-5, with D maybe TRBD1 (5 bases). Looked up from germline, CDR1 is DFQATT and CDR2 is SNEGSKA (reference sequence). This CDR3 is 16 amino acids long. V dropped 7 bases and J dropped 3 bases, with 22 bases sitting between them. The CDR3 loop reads CSVKEYRDADNQPQHF. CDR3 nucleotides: TGCAGTGTCAAAGAATATCGGGACGCAGACAATCAGCCCCAGCATTTT.

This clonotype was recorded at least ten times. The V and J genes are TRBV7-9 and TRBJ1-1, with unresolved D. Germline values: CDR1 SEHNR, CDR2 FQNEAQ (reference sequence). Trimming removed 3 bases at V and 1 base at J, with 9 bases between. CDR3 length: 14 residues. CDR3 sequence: CASSLTETNTEAFF. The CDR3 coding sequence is TGTGCCAGCAGCTTGACGGAGACGAACACTGAAGCTTTCTTT.

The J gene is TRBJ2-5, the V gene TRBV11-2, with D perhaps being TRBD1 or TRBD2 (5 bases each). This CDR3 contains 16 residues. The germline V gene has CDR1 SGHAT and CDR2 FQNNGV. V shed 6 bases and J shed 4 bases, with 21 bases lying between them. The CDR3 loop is CASSLRQEGPAETQYF. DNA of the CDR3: TGTGCCAGCAGTTTACGGCAAGAGGGACCCGCAGAGACCCAGTACTTC.

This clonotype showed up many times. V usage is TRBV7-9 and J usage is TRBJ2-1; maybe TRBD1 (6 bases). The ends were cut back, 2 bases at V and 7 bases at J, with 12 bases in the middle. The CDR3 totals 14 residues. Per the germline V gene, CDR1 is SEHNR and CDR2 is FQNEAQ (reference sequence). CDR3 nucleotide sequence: TGTGCCAGCAGCTTACCATGGGGGCCTAATGAGCAGTTCTTC. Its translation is CASSLPWGPNEQFF. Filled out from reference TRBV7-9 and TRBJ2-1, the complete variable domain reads DTGVSQNPRHKITKRGQNVTFRCDPISEHNRLYWYRQTLGQGPEFLTYFQNEAQLEKSRLLSDRFSAERPKGSFSTLEIQRTEQGDSAMYLCASSLPWGPNEQFFGPGTRLTVL.

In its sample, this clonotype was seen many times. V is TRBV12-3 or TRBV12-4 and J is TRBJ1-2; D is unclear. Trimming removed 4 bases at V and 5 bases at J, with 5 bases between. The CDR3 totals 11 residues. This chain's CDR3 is CASSSEYGYTF. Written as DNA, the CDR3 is TGTGCCAGCAGTTCAGAGTATGGCTACACCTTC.

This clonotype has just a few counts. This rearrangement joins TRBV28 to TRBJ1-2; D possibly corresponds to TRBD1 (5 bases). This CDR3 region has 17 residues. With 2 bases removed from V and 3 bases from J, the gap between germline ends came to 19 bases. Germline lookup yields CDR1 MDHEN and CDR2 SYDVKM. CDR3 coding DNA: TGTGCCAGCAGTTTACTGGGGTACAGACAGTTAGACTATGGCTACACCTTC. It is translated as CASSLLGYRQLDYGYTF.